Below are 5 T cell receptor beta chains sequenced from a single sample in a study of glioma-infiltrating T cells. Using RNA template, CDR3s of TCR alpha and beta were amplified with iRepertoire arm-PCR. One entry per CDR3 protein, called by TCRdb with MiXCR from the multiplex PCR reads. This table holds more than 300,000 distinct CDR3 sequences, more than 35% found once. Sequencing was done on a sample of glioma tissue, nonneoplastic brain tissue, or PBMCs (not recorded which). These receptors were taken from a human donor with low-grade glioma or glioblastoma, undergoing nonglioma brain surgery, or in good health (not recorded which).

The genes are TRBV5-1 and TRBJ2-3; possible D gene TRBD2, 6 bases. The CDR3 has 16 amino acids. CDR1 is SGHRS and CDR2 is YFSETQ in the germline V gene. V was trimmed by 3 bases and J by 2 bases, leaving 16 bases between them. The CDR3 nucleotides read TGCGCCAGCAGCTACCTGGCGGGGACTTTCACAGATACGCAGTATTTT. It encodes CASSYLAGTFTDTQYF. The variable domain in full, with the rest retrieved from reference TRBV5-1 and TRBJ2-3, is KAGVTQTPRYLIKTRGQQVTLSCSPISGHRSVSWYQQTPGQGLQFLFEYFSETQRNKGNFPGRFSGRQFSNSRSEMNVSTLELGDSALYLCASSYLAGTFTDTQYFGPGTRLTVL.

The chain employs TRBV28 and TRBJ2-7; D assignment may be TRBD1 or TRBD2 (5 bases each). The CDR3 has 14 amino acids. The V end was cut by 6 bases, the J end by 2 bases, with 14 bases between. The germline gives CDR1 MDHEN, CDR2 SYDVKM. The CDR3 protein is CASSPGTVTYEQYF. The CDR3 DNA reads as TGTGCCAGCAGCCCAGGGACCGTCACCTACGAGCAGTACTTC.

The chain links TRBV28 to TRBJ1-2; TRBD1 is a possible D gene (6 bases). The CDR3 has 18 residues. V lost 4 bases and J 0 bases, leaving 21 bases between the germline ends. In germline, CDR1 is MDHEN, CDR2 SYDVKM. The CDR3 DNA reads TGTGCCAGCAGTTGGGGATTCAGGGGAAGGGGTTCTAACTATGGCTACACCTTC. It is translated as CASSWGFRGRGSNYGYTF.

A word on this clonotype: It may be a read error: a sequence one base away is much more abundant. The gene calls are TRBV28 and TRBJ2-7; 13 bases agree with TRBD2. CDR1 is MDHEN, CDR2 SYDVKM, per germline. V trimming: 7 bases; J trimming: 5 bases; junction bases outside the gene matches: 11. The CDR3 is 16 amino acids. DNA for the CDR3: TGTGCCAGCATGCCGCCCGGACTAGCGGGAGCCGACGAGCAGTACTTC. Protein product: CASMPPGLAGADEQYF.

This clonotype was seen more than once but under ten times. The chain links TRBV2 to TRBJ2-3; 10 nucleotides match TRBD2. With 6 bases clipped from V and 6 bases from J, the junction kept 9 bases outside the gene matches. CDR1 and CDR2 (germline): SNHLY, FYNNEI. This CDR3 is built from 15 residues. The CDR3 here is CASRRTSGQGDTQYF. DNA for the CDR3: TGTGCCAGCAGGAGGACTAGCGGCCAAGGTGATACGCAGTATTTT.